The entry below describes one T cell receptor beta chain. This clone was found once. Its antigen is still unknown. Base qualities are not provided; no much larger clone lies one nucleotide away. The immunoSEQ Assay, a bias-controlled multiplex PCR, was used to amplify TCRbeta CDR3 regions from genomic DNA. The paper's processing steps were these. Within the assay, amplification of reference gene primers was used to estimate how many nucleated cells each sample contained. To quantify the absolute abundance of each unique TCRbeta CDR3 rearrangement, sequence reads were collapsed and filtered. For each sample, productive Simpson clonality was calculated as the square root of Simpson's diversity index across productive rearrangements. As stored in TCRdb, this immuneACCESS dataset retains in-frame rearrangements with V and J assigned. A fraction of the clones does not appear; measured against another copy, unresolved V genes explain less than half of the discrepancy, and the remainder lacks a known reason. Clone size and V and J calls were adopted from that table, with D and trimming inferred from the DNA. The sample data list about 200,000 clones, and 70% to 90% of these were observed just once. The ten largest account for 0.95% of the sample.

The data are from a study of blood T cell repertoires in COVID-19 (dated by TCRdb to 2018 to 2020). A note on the overall study: Samples covering the acute and convalescent phases of COVID-19 were provided by collaborators in the United States, Italy and Spain. The material from the prospective study consisted of cDNA or gDNA derived from T cells, B-cell-depleted T cells, or PBMCs. Deeply sampled blood TCRbeta repertoires from subjects exposed to, actively infected with, or recovered from COVID-19 were included in the dataset. The repertoires were released in a freely available public database intended as a resource for research on the immune response to SARS-CoV-2. Samples were obtained from the ongoing ImmuneRACE study (first 160 participants) and from about 1,300 subjects provided by 6 global collaborators. The sample metadata nearly always contained a de-identified subject ID, COVID-19 status, age in years and sex. Where available, HLA class I and class II types were obtained from metadata supplied by the sample provider rather than from assay-based typing. Study-wide findings and limitations: How much clinical and demographic metadata was included differed by source and by participant, and the metadata was provided uncurated.

One collaborating source in Seattle enrolled patients while the patients were actively infected and followed the patients over time throughout the course of disease. Whole blood was collected in K2EDTA tubes by collaborating institutions according to the institutions' own protocols. For TCRbeta analysis, collaborators shipped samples in one of three forms: frozen whole blood, isolated PBMCs, or DNA extracted from either of those sample types. Sequencing was done on a sample of peripheral blood. The TCR sequence derives from a man aged 55 to 70 with COVID-19, enrolled during active disease.

The nucleotide sequence reads TGTGCCAGCAGCTTAAGCGGAGAGCAGGCCTACGAGCAGTACTTC. It encodes CASSLSGEQAYEQYF. The chain was built from TRBV5-6 and TRBJ2-7; TRBD2 could be the D gene, as 5 bases match. The germline V gene specifies SGHDT as CDR1 and YYEEEE as CDR2. From its cysteine to its phenylalanine, the CDR3 spans 15 amino acids. The entry retains the CDR3 DNA only, 45 bases that are in frame from base 1. The trim is 2 bases for V and 2 bases for J, with a gap of 14 bases between the germline ends.